This T cell receptor (beta chain) came from a study of persistence of HIV-infected CD4 T cells. Study context: Two participants gave one leukapheresis sample; others gave up to about 180 mL blood repeatedly. Study results and limitations: TCRbeta richness was lower in CMV- and Gag-responding cells than in anti-CD3/anti-CD28-responding cells.

This clone was seen just once. Its cognate antigen is unknown. Cells were stimulated with overlapping HIV-1 Gag 15-mer peptides. Responding CD4+ T cells were sorted by upregulation of both CD40 ligand and CD69. PBMCs were depleted of CD8+ T cells before stimulation. The libraries were made with immunoSEQ version 4 in survey mode. Genomic DNA was diluted to 9 to 10 ng/uL, up to roughly 1 ug per sample. TCRdb keeps only in-frame clones here, not all; method: immunoSEQ multiplex PCR. The table lists tens of thousands of clones, approximately 79% of them singletons. This CDR3 contains 16 residues. Germline values: CDR1 MNHNS, CDR2 SASEGT. V was trimmed by 3 bases and J by 0 bases, leaving 15 bases between them.

The clonotype comes from an adult man with HIV who was CMV-seropositive. The sample consisted of CD4+ T cells sorted from PBMCs after approximately 19-hour stimulation, taken from a patient who received antiretroviral therapy. This rearrangement joins TRBV6-1 to TRBJ2-7; the D gene is possibly TRBD1 (6 bases). In nucleotides, the CDR3 is TGTGCCAGCAGTGACGTGGGGGCAAGCGCCTCCTACGAGCAGTACTTC. Its translation: CASSDVGASASYEQYF.